These 4 T cell receptor beta chains were all obtained from the same sample, sequenced in a study of CD8+CD57+ T cells in acquired aplastic anemia. Template material for TCR beta VDJ and CDR3 profiling consisted of genomic DNA. TCRdb recomputed calls from the reads with MiXCR, one row per CDR3 protein. The sample consists of just over 150,000 distinct CDR3 sequences, 45% to 50% of them appearing once. The sequenced patients had an expansion of CD8+CD57+ cells seen by flow cytometry. Sequenced: sorted CD4+, CD8+, or CD8+CD57+ T cells (not recorded which) from PBMCs. These receptors were taken from a human donor with aplastic anemia.

The rearrangement uses TRBV7-6 and TRBJ2-1; TRBD1 aligns across 7 bases. CDR1 and CDR2 (germline): SGHVS, FNYEAQ. V was pared by 1 base and J by 3 bases, with 3 bases of the junction left unmatched. CDR3 length: 15 residues. The CDR3 bases are TGTGCCAGCAGCTTAGGGCAGGGGGACTACAATGAGCAGTTCTTC. As protein: CASSLGQGDYNEQFF.

The chain joins TRBV7-9 to TRBJ1-1; tentatively, D is TRBD1 (5 bases). This CDR3 comprises 14 residues. Trimming removed 4 bases from V and 4 bases from J, with 13 bases in between. CDR1 is SEHNR and CDR2 is FQNEAQ in the germline V gene (reference sequence). CDR3 amino acids: CASSWEGIGTEAFF. DNA for the CDR3: TGTGCCAGCAGCTGGGAGGGGATAGGCACTGAAGCTTTCTTT.

The chain employs TRBV29-1 and TRBJ1-2; unclear D gene. The CDR3 contains 12 residues. Germline V CDR1 and CDR2: SQVTM, ANQGSEA. Trimming removed 2 bases at V and 12 bases at J, with 16 bases between. The DNA of the CDR3 is TGCAGCGTTGAAAGTACCGACTCTGGAAACACCTTC. It encodes CSVESTDSGNTF.

This clonotype was observed at least ten times. This chain joins TRBV20-1 and TRBJ1-4; 8 positions match TRBD1. CDR1 DFQATT and CDR2 SNEGSKA come from the germline V gene (reference sequence). The V and J ends lost 6 bases and 8 bases, in that order; junction bases with no gene match: 11. CDR3 length: 14 residues. This chain's CDR3 is CSASAPGGGEKLFF. CDR3 coding DNA: TGCAGTGCCTCGGCCCCAGGGGGCGGGGAAAAACTGTTTTTT.